The 12 T cell receptor beta chains presented below share a single source sample, sequenced in a study of blood T cells in healthy people across ages. Together with a sample-barcoded 5' primer, a J-beta primer mix was included in a second PCR lasting roughly 6 to 12 cycles. Each CDR3 protein gets one entry after TCRdb re-called the 5' RACE reads with MiXCR. The data contain about 930,000 distinct CDR3 sequences, around 29% of them singletons. The same sample was also studied in work on T cells of mothers and their children.

The specimen was blood. These receptors all come from a woman in her thirties or forties in good health.

This chain joins TRBV27 and TRBJ1-4, with 8 bases fitting TRBD1. The CDR3 length is 15 residues. With 5 bases clipped from V and 6 bases from J, the junction kept 8 bases outside the gene matches. Germline V gives CDR1 MNHEY, CDR2 SMNVEV (reference sequence). The CDR3 DNA follows: TGTGCCAGCAGTCCATGGACAGGGAGCGATGAAAAACTGTTTTTT. This sequence encodes CASSPWTGSDEKLFF. The full variable domain, with the rest looked up from reference TRBV27 and TRBJ1-4, is EAQVTQNPRYLITVTGKKLTVTCSQNMNHEYMSWYRQDPGLGLRQIYYSMNVEVTDKGDVPEGYKVSRKEKRNFPLILESPSPNQTSLYFCASSPWTGSDEKLFFGSGTQLSVL.

This clonotype was detected many times. This sequence joins TRBV10-3 and TRBJ1-6, with 8 bases aligning to TRBD1. With V trimmed by 3 bases and J by 16 bases, 20 bases remained unmatched. Germline V lookup: CDR1 ENHRY, CDR2 SYGVKD. CDR3 length: 17 amino acids. The CDR3 here is CAISDPGQGHTTDSLHF. CDR3 coding DNA: TGTGCCATCAGTGACCCCGGACAGGGCCACACTACCGATAGTCTCCACTTT.

V gene TRBV20-1 combines with J gene TRBJ2-7; D is perhaps TRBD1 (6 bases). CDR1 DFQATT and CDR2 SNEGSKA come from the germline V gene (reference sequence). V lost 0 bases and J 7 bases, leaving 16 bases between the germline ends. CDR3 size: 14 residues. Here the CDR3 reads CSARDLRRGEEQYF. CDR3 bases: TGCAGTGCTAGAGATCTCCGCAGGGGCGAGGAGCAGTACTTC.

Concerning this clonotype itself: With a much larger clone just one base away, this may be a read error. The CDR3 DNA reads as TGTGCCATCAGTATAGATCCGGCTAGCGGTTCTAATGAGCAGTTCTTC. It translates to CAISIDPASGSNEQFF. This chain joins TRBV10-3 and TRBJ2-1; 7 nucleotides agree with TRBD2. Germline CDR1 ENHRY, CDR2 SYGVKD. This CDR3 region has 16 residues. The V segment lost 5 bases and the J segment 7 bases; nucleotides outside the gene matches: 14.

This clonotype came up a few times. Since a much larger clone is just one base distant, this may be a read error. The J gene is TRBJ1-1, the V gene TRBV20-1; D is possibly TRBD1 (5 bases). V was trimmed by 7 bases and J by 8 bases, leaving 17 bases between them. Germline loops: CDR1 DFQATT, CDR2 SNEGSKA (reference sequence). The CDR3 runs to 12 residues. CDR3 sequence (DNA): TGCAGTGTTAGTATTGGGCAGGGCGAAGCTTTCTTT. Amino acids: CSVSIGQGEAFF.

There are a few counts of this clonotype. This rearrangement joins TRBV25-1 to TRBJ2-2; TRBD1 agrees at 10 bases. The CDR3 contains 15 residues. Germline V gives CDR1 MGHDK, CDR2 SYGVNS. Germline trimming cut 6 bases from V and 3 bases from J; bases unmatched to any gene: 4. DNA for the CDR3: TGTGCCAGCAGGTGGGACAGGGGTGACACCGGGGAGCTGTTTTTT. Its protein is CASRWDRGDTGELFF.

This chain connects TRBV29-1 to TRBJ2-5; 7 bases line up with TRBD1. Germline-derived CDR1 and CDR2 are SQVTM and ANQGSEA. The CDR3 runs to 12 residues. Trimming at V came to 8 bases and at J to 5 bases, leaving 8 bases not matched to a gene. The CDR3 loop reads CSHKQGWETQYF. The DNA of the CDR3 is TGCAGCCACAAACAGGGGTGGGAGACCCAGTACTTC.

This clonotype was detected many times. The genes are TRBV28 and TRBJ1-1; D unresolved. Germline assignment: CDR1 MDHEN and CDR2 SYDVKM. V lost 9 bases to trimming and J lost 4 bases, with 9 bases between them. The CDR3 spans 11 residues. CDR3 nucleotides: TGTGCCAGTGAAGGTGGCACTGAAGCTTTCTTT. Its translation: CASEGGTEAFF.

J is TRBJ1-2 and V is TRBV20-1; unclear D gene. Germline V gives CDR1 DFQATT, CDR2 SNEGSKA (reference sequence). The CDR3 totals 10 residues. V was pared by 8 bases and J by 6 bases, with 10 bases between. The CDR3: CSTRADGYTF. DNA for the CDR3: TGCAGTACTCGAGCGGATGGCTACACCTTC.

The chain employs TRBV5-1 and TRBJ1-2, with 7 bases that match TRBD1. Germline CDR1 and CDR2: SGHRS and YFSETQ. The CDR3 covers 15 residues. Trimming removed 0 bases from V and 0 bases from J; junction bases left unmatched: 2. The CDR3 is CASSLAGQSNYGYTF. CDR3 DNA: TGCGCCAGCAGCTTGGCGGGACAGTCTAACTATGGCTACACCTTC.

There are a few counts of this clonotype. This rearrangement joins TRBV4-1 to TRBJ2-7; TRBD1 agrees at 9 bases. After removal of 4 bases from V and 4 bases from J, the junction contained 14 bases not matched to a gene. The CDR3 runs to 17 residues. Per the germline V gene, CDR1 is MGHRA and CDR2 is YSYEKL. The CDR3 DNA follows: TGCGCCAGCAGCCCTGAAGGGAGGGGACAGGGCTTGTACGAGCAGTACTTC. Translated, it gives CASSPEGRGQGLYEQYF.

The chain's CDR3 is CASSLPPRGYEQYF. DNA for the CDR3: TGTGCCAGCAGTTTACCTCCGCGGGGCTACGAGCAGTACTTC. The rearrangement uses TRBV28 and TRBJ2-7; D might be TRBD2 (6 bases). CDR3 length: 14 amino acids. Trimming shortened V by 2 bases and J by 3 bases, and 11 bases separated the two germline ends. Germline V gene sequence: CDR1 MDHEN, CDR2 SYDVKM. The full variable domain, rest sourced from reference TRBV28 and TRBJ2-7, is DVKVTQSSRYLVKRTGEKVFLECVQDMDHENMFWYRQDPGLGLRLIYFSYDVKMKEKGDIPEGYSVSREKKERFSLILESASTNQTSMYLCASSLPPRGYEQYFGPGTRLTVT.